The 15 T cell receptor beta chains given below trace back to one sample, sequenced in a study of blood T cell repertoires in COVID-19. Clones were sequenced by immunoSEQ multiplex PCR, and TCRdb holds only the in-frame ones, with some missing. The data show roughly 130,000 clones, under 95% seen once. Input material: peripheral blood. Receptors originate from a man aged 55 to 69 with COVID-19, enrolled during active disease.

The chain recombines TRBV5-4 with TRBJ2-2; the match to TRBD2 covers 7 bases. J lost 1 base, V lost 4 bases, and 1 base had no gene match. The V gene's germline CDR1 is SGHNT and CDR2 YYREEE (reference sequence). The CDR3 consists of 14 residues. Here the CDR3 DNA reads TGTGCCAGCAGCCGGACTAGGAACACCGGGGAGCTGTTTTTT. This gives the protein CASSRTRNTGELFF.

V and J are TRBV6-5 and TRBJ2-2, with 7 nucleotides matching TRBD1. Germline lookup yields CDR1 MNHEY and CDR2 SVGAGI. V trimming: 2 bases; J trimming: 4 bases; junction bases outside the gene matches: 7. The CDR3 runs to 16 residues. The CDR3 region is CASSYPTDRITGELFF. CDR3 bases: TGTGCCAGCAGTTACCCTACGGACAGGATCACCGGGGAGCTGTTTTTT.

This clone was observed a handful of times. V and J are TRBV10-3 and TRBJ2-7; tentative D call: TRBD1 (6 bases). CDR1 and CDR2 (germline): ENHRY, SYGVKD. Trimming took 2 bases from V and 4 from J, leaving 12 bases between them. CDR3 length equals 14 residues. The CDR3 loop reads CAISEPTQGYEQYF. The CDR3 DNA sequence: TGTGCCATCAGTGAGCCGACCCAGGGGTACGAGCAGTACTTC.

The rearrangement links TRBV5-4 to TRBJ1-1, with 8 bases that match TRBD1. Germline trimming cut 4 bases from V and 5 bases from J; bases unmatched to any gene: 7. The V gene's germline CDR1 is SGHNT and CDR2 YYREEE (reference sequence). The CDR3 is 14 residues long. The CDR3 reads CASSDGQGVTEAFF. DNA for the CDR3: TGTGCCAGCAGCGATGGACAGGGAGTAACTGAAGCTTTCTTT. Full variable domain (missing parts from reference TRBV5-4 and TRBJ1-1): ETGVTQSPTHLIKTRGQQVTLRCSSQSGHNTVSWYQQALGQGPQFIFQYYREEENGRGNFPPRFSGLQFPNYSSELNVNALELDDSALYLCASSDGQGVTEAFFGQGTRLTVV.

The J gene is TRBJ2-1, the V gene TRBV6-5, with 8 bases fitting TRBD1. The CDR3 loop spans 15 amino acids. Germline lookup yields CDR1 MNHEY and CDR2 SVGAGI. Losses at the gene ends were 6 bases for V and 1 base for J; bases not matched to a gene: 5. CDR3 nucleotide sequence: TGTGCCAGCAGCCCCGACAGGGGTTCCTACAATGAGCAGTTCTTC. Translated, it gives CASSPDRGSYNEQFF.

The rearrangement joins TRBV19 to TRBJ2-1; the match to TRBD2 covers 8 bases. The germline V gene encodes CDR1 LNHDA and CDR2 SQIVND (reference sequence). V was pared by 6 bases and J by 1 base, with 8 bases of the junction left unmatched. The CDR3 is 16 residues long. In DNA form, the CDR3 reads TGTGCCAGTAGAGATCGGGGGGGGAGGTCCTACAATGAGCAGTTCTTC. Its protein product is CASRDRGGRSYNEQFF.

The CDR3 is CASLKRGTGFNEKLFF. CDR3 coding DNA: TGCGCCAGCCTCAAAAGGGGGACAGGCTTTAATGAAAAACTGTTTTTT. The rearrangement joins TRBV4-1 to TRBJ1-4; 8 bases agree with TRBD1. Trimming removed 8 bases from V and 4 bases from J; junction bases left unmatched: 12. This CDR3 contains 16 residues. Germline lookup yields CDR1 MGHRA and CDR2 YSYEKL.

The DNA of the CDR3 is TGTGCCAGCAGCTTGGGTCGGACAGGGTTGTACAATGAGCAGTTCTTC. Its protein product is CASSLGRTGLYNEQFF. The chain has TRBV7-9 and TRBJ2-1; 8 positions agree with TRBD1. Germline CDR1 is SEHNR and CDR2 is FQNEAQ (reference sequence). The CDR3 totals 16 residues. With V trimmed by 3 bases and J by 4 bases, 8 bases remained unmatched.

This clone was observed many times. The genes are TRBV6-5 and TRBJ2-3, with 8 bases lining up with TRBD2. Germline CDR1 reads MNHEY; CDR2 reads SVGAGI. V trimming: 7 bases; J trimming: 0 bases; junction bases outside the gene matches: 6. This CDR3 region has 15 residues. The DNA for the CDR3 is TGTGCCAGCACGCATAGCGGGACTAGCACAGATACGCAGTATTTT. Amino acids: CASTHSGTSTDTQYF.

The V call is TRBV7-9, the J call TRBJ2-5; 16 bases match TRBD2. This CDR3 has 15 residues. The V and J ends lost 8 bases and 4 bases, in that order; junction bases with no gene match: 4. Germline V gene lookup returns CDR1 SEHNR and CDR2 FQNEAQ (reference sequence). For the CDR3, the DNA is TGTGCCAGCGGTGGGACTAGCGGGAGGGGAGAGACCCAGTACTTC. Translated, it gives CASGGTSGRGETQYF.

The chain couples TRBV7-9 to TRBJ1-2, with D perhaps matching TRBD1 (5 bases). CDR1 and CDR2 (germline): SEHNR, FQNEAQ (reference sequence). V was shortened by 1 base and J by 1 base, with 13 bases between the two germline ends. The CDR3 is 16 amino acids. The CDR3 spells CASSLGQGGDNYGYTF. As DNA, the CDR3 is TGTGCCAGCAGCTTAGGCCAGGGAGGGGATAACTATGGCTACACCTTC. Variable domain in full (rest from reference TRBV7-9 and TRBJ1-2): DTGVSQNPRHKITKRGQNVTFRCDPISEHNRLYWYRQTLGQGPEFLTYFQNEAQLEKSRLLSDRFSAERPKGSFSTLEIQRTEQGDSAMYLCASSLGQGGDNYGYTFGSGTRLTVV.

The V and J genes are TRBV5-6 and TRBJ2-3; 9 bases are a match to TRBD2. This CDR3 is 14 amino acids long. Germline V lookup: CDR1 SGHDT, CDR2 YYEEEE. After removal of 5 bases from V and 3 bases from J, the junction contained 4 bases not matched to a gene. DNA for the CDR3: TGTGCCAGCAGTCTGAGCGGGAGGACAGATACGCAGTATTTT. Its translation is CASSLSGRTDTQYF.

The chain links TRBV5-1 to TRBJ2-3, with 11 bases that match TRBD2. This CDR3 region has 15 residues. The germline V gene encodes CDR1 SGHRS and CDR2 YFSETQ. V was clipped by 0 bases and J by 3 bases; unmatched bases: 0. In nucleotides, the CDR3 is TGCGCCAGCAGCTTGGGACTAGCGGGGACAGATACGCAGTATTTT. It translates to CASSLGLAGTDTQYF.

V usage is TRBV7-9 and J usage is TRBJ2-1, with TRBD2 matching 7 bases. From germline, CDR1 is SEHNR and CDR2 FQNEAQ (reference sequence). The V segment lost 1 base and the J segment 8 bases; nucleotides outside the gene matches: 11. This CDR3 region has 16 residues. The CDR3 DNA sequence: TGTGCCAGCAGCTTAGTGGGGGGAGGGCCAGGAGATGAGCAGTTCTTC. Amino acid sequence: CASSLVGGGPGDEQFF.

This clone was counted a few times. The CDR3 region has the DNA TGTGCCAGCAGCTTTCCTTCGGACAGAGCCTACGAGCAGTACTTC. This sequence encodes CASSFPSDRAYEQYF. The chain joins TRBV7-9 to TRBJ2-7; tentative D call: TRBD1 (6 bases). Trimming removed 3 bases at V and 2 bases at J, with 14 bases between. CDR1 is SEHNR, CDR2 FQNEAQ, per germline (reference sequence). CDR3 length equals 15 residues. The full variable domain, in which reference TRBV7-9 and TRBJ2-7 provide the parts outside the CDR3, is DTGVSQNPRHKITKRGQNVTFRCDPISEHNRLYWYRQTLGQGPEFLTYFQNEAQLEKSRLLSDRFSAERPKGSFSTLEIQRTEQGDSAMYLCASSFPSDRAYEQYFGPGTRLTVT.